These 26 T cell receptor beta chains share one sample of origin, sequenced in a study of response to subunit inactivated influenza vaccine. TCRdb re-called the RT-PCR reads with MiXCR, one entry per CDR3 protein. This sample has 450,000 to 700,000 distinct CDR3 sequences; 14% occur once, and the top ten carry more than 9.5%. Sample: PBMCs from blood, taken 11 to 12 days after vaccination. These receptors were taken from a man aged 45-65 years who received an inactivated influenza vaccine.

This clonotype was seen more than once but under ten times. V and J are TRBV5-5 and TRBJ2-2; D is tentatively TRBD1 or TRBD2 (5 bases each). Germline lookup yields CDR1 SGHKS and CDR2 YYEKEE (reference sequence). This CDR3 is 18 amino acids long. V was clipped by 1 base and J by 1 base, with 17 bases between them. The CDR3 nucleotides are TGTGCCAGCAGCTTGAGGGCGGGCTCAACAGGGAACACCGGGGAGCTGTTTTTT. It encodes CASSLRAGSTGNTGELFF.

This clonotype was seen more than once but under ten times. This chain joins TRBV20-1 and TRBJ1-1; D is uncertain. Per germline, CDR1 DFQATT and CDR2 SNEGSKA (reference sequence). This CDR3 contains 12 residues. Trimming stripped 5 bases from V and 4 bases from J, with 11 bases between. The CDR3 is CSAFTPGTEAFF. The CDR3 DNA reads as TGCAGTGCTTTTACACCCGGCACTGAAGCTTTCTTT.

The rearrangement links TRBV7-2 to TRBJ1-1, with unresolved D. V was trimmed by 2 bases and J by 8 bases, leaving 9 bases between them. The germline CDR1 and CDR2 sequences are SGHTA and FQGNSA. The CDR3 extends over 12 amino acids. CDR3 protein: CASSLLGLEAFF. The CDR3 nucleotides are TGTGCCAGCAGCTTACTGGGATTAGAAGCTTTCTTT.

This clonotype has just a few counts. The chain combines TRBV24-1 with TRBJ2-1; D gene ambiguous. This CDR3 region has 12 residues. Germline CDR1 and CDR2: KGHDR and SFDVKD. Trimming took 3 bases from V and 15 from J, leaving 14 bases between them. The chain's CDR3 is CATSDPALRPFF. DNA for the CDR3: TGTGCCACCAGTGATCCGGCCCTGAGGCCGTTCTTC.

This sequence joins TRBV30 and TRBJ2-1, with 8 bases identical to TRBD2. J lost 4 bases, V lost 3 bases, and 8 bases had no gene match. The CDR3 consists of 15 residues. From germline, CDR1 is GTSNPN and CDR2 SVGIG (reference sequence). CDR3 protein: CAWRKRGGRYNEQFF. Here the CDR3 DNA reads TGTGCCTGGAGAAAGCGGGGCGGGAGGTACAATGAGCAGTTCTTC. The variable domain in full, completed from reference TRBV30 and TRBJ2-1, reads SQTIHQWPATLVQPVGSPLSLECTVEGTSNPNLYWYRQAAGRGLQLLFYSVGIGQISSEVPQNLSASRPQDRQFILSSKKLLLSDSGFYLCAWRKRGGRYNEQFFGPGTRLTVL.

The CDR3 region is CASSRSGPYEQYF. CDR3 in DNA: TGTGCCAGCAGTCGGTCGGGACCCTACGAGCAGTACTTC. The rearrangement uses TRBV12-3 or TRBV12-4 and TRBJ2-7; D possibly uses TRBD1 or TRBD2 (5 bases each). This CDR3 has 13 amino acids. V was clipped by 5 bases and J by 2 bases, with 10 bases between them.

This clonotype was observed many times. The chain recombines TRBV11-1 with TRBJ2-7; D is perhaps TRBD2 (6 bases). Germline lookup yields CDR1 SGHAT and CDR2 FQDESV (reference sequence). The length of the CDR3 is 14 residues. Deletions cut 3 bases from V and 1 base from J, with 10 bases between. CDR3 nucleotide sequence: TGTGCCAGCAGCTTGAGGACTACGTCCTACGAGCAGTACTTC. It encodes CASSLRTTSYEQYF.

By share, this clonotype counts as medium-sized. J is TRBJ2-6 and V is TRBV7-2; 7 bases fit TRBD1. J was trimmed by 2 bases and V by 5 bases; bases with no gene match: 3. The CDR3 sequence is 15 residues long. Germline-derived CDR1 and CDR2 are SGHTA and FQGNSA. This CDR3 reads CASSNRGAGANVLTF. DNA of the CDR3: TGTGCCAGCAGCAACAGGGGTGCTGGGGCCAACGTCCTGACTTTC.

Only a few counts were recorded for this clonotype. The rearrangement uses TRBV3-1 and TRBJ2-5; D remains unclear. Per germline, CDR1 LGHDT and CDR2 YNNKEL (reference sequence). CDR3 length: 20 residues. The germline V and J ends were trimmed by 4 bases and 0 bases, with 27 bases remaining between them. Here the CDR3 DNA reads TGTGCCAGCAGCCGACCCCGCGTGGCGAGGCAAAACCTGTACCAAGAGACCCAGTACTTC. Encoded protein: CASSRPRVARQNLYQETQYF.

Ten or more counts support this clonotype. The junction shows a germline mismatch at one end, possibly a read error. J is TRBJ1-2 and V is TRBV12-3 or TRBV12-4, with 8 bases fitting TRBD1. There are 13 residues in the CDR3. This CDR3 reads CASSPGTGYGYTF. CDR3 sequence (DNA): TGCGCCAGCAGCCCGGGGACAGGCTATGGCTACACCTTC.

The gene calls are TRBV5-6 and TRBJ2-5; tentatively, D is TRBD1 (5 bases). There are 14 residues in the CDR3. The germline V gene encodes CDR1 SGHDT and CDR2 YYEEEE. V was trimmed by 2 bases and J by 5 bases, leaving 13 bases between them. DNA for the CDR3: TGTGCCAGCAGCTTTCGCAGGGCTGGGGAGACCCAGTACTTC. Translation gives CASSFRRAGETQYF.

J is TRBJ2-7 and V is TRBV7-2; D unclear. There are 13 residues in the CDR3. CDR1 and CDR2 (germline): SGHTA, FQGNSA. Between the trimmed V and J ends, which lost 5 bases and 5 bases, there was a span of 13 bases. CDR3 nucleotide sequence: TGTGCCAGCAGCAAAGCACTCCACAACGAGCAGTACTTC. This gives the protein CASSKALHNEQYF.

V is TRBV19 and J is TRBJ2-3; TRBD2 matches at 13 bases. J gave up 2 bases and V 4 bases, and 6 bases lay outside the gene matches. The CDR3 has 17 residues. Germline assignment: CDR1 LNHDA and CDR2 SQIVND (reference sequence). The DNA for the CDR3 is TGTGCCAGTAGTACGACTAGCGGGAGGCTTACCACAGATACGCAGTATTTT. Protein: CASSTTSGRLTTDTQYF.

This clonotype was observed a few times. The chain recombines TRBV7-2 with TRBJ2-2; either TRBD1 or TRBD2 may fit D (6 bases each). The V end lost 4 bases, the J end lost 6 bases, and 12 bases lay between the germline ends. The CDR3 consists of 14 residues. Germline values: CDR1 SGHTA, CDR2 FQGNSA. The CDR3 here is CASSSYREAGELFF. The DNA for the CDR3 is TGTGCCAGCAGCTCGTACAGGGAGGCCGGGGAGCTGTTTTTT.

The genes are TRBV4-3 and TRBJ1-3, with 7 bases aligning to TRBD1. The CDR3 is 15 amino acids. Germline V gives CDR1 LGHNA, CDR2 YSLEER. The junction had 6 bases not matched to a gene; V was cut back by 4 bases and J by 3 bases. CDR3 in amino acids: CASSPEGAGGNTIYF. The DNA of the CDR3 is TGCGCCAGCAGCCCAGAGGGGGCTGGTGGAAACACCATATATTTT.

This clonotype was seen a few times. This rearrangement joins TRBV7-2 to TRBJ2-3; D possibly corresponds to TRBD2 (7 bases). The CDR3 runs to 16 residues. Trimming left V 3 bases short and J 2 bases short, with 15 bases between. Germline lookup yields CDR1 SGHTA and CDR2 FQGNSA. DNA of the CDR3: TGTGCCAGCAGCTTTTCGGGGGGCCTAACCACAGATACGCAGTATTTT. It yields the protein CASSFSGGLTTDTQYF.

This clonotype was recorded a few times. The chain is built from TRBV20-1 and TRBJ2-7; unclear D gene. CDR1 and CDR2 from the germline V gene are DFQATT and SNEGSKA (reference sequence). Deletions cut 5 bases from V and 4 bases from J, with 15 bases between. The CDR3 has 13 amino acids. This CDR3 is CSASSGRIYEQYF. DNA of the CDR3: TGCAGTGCTTCGTCCGGCAGGATATACGAGCAGTACTTC.

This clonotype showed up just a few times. The CDR3 region is CASSPAGQQNSPLHF. The CDR3 region has the DNA TGCGCCAGCAGCCCGGCCGGACAGCAAAATTCACCCCTCCACTTT. V gene TRBV5-1 combines with J gene TRBJ1-6; the D gene is possibly TRBD1 (6 bases). Trimming cost V 4 bases and J 7 bases, with 15 bases left between them. The length of the CDR3 is 15 residues. CDR1 and CDR2 (germline): SGHRS, YFSETQ.

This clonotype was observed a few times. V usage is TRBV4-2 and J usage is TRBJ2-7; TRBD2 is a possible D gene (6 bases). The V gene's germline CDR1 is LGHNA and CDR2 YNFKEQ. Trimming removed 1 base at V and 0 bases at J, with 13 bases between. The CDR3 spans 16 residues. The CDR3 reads CASSQAGTLSSYEQYF. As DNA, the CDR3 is TGTGCCAGCAGCCAAGCCGGGACTCTGAGCTCCTACGAGCAGTACTTC.

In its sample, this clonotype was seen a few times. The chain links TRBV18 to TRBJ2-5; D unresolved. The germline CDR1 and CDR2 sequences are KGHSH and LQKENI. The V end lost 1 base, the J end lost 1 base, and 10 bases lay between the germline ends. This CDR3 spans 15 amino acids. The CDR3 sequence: CASSPQQITQETQYF. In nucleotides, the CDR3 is TGTGCCAGCTCACCACAACAGATAACCCAAGAGACCCAGTACTTC.

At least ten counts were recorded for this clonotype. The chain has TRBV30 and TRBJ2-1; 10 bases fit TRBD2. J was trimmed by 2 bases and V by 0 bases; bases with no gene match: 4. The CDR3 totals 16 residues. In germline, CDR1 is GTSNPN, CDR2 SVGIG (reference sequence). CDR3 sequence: CAWSVWSGGAYNEQFF. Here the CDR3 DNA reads TGTGCCTGGAGTGTTTGGAGCGGGGGGGCCTACAATGAGCAGTTCTTC.

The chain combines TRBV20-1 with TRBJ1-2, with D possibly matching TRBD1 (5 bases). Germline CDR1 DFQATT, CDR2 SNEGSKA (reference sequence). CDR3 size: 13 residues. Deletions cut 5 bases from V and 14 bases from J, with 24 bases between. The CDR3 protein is CSASTGTQSPGTF. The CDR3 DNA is TGCAGTGCTTCTACCGGGACTCAATCACCGGGAACCTTC.

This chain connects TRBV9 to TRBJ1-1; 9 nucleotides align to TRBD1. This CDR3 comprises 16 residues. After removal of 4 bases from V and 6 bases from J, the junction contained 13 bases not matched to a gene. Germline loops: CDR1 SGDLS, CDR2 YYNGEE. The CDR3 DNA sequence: TGTGCCAGCAGCAAGGGTTTGGGACAGGGTTTCGCTGAAGCTTTCTTT. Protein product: CASSKGLGQGFAEAFF.

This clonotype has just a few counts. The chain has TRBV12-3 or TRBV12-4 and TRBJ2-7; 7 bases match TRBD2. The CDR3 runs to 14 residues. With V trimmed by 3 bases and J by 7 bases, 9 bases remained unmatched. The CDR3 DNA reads TGTGCCAGCAGTTTCGGCGGGGGTTCAAGGGAGCAGTACTTC. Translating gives CASSFGGGSREQYF.

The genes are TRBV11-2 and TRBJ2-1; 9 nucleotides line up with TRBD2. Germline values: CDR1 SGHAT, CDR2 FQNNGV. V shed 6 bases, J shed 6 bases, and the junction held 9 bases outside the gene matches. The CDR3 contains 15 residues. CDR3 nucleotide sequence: TGTGCCAGCAGACGTAGCGGGGGCCTTGGCAATGAGCAGTTCTTC. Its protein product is CASRRSGGLGNEQFF.

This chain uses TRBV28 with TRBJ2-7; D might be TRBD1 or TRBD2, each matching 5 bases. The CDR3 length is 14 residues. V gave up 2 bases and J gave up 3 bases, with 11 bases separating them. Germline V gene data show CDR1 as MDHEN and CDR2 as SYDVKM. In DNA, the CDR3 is TGTGCCAGCAGTTTAGAGGGGCCGGGCTACGAGCAGTACTTC. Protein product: CASSLEGPGYEQYF.